This T cell receptor beta chain was found in a study of cytomegalovirus exposure and HLA in healthy donors. Background on the study: Around 180 million T cells yielded some 120 million unique TCR beta sequences in earlier analysis.

This clone was recorded only once. Its specificity is not known. General study points: Sequences of the TCR beta chain were said to predict the HLA-A and HLA-B alleles of most subjects accurately. A later analysis found most CMV-associated TCR beta chains apparently HLA-restricted. The study listed around 150 cytomegalovirus-associated TCR beta chains.

Primers: 60 Vbeta forward and 13 Jbeta reverse. Clones were sequenced by immunoSEQ multiplex PCR, and TCRdb holds only the in-frame ones, with some missing. The repertoire holds some 100,000 clones, with 79% as singletons. The clonotype was recovered from a male donor in good health and CMV-seropositive. The sample was PBMCs.

In DNA, the CDR3 is TGTGCCAGTAGTATAACCGTCCATTTAGGGGGGGCAGATACGCAGTATTTT. Its translation: CASSITVHLGGADTQYF. This sequence joins TRBV19 and TRBJ2-3, with D perhaps matching TRBD2 (7 bases). The V end lost 2 bases, the J end lost 4 bases, and 19 bases lay between the germline ends. This CDR3 has 17 amino acids. The germline V gene encodes CDR1 LNHDA and CDR2 SQIVND (reference sequence). The entire variable domain, with the rest obtained from reference TRBV19 and TRBJ2-3, is as follows: DGGITQSPKYLFRKEGQNVTLSCEQNLNHDAMYWYRQDPGQGLRLIYYSQIVNDFQKGDIAEGYSVSREKKESFPLTVTSAQKNPTAFYLCASSITVHLGGADTQYFGPGTRLTVL.